This T cell receptor (beta chain) was sequenced during a study of cytomegalovirus exposure and HLA in healthy donors. The length of the CDR3 is 19 residues. Germline lookup yields CDR1 LGHNA and CDR2 YNFKEQ. V shed 4 bases, J shed 2 bases, and the junction held 13 bases outside the gene matches. The PCR had 60 Vbeta and 13 Jbeta primers. Assay: immunoSEQ multiplex PCR; the TCRdb copy retains only in-frame clones and omits some. The sample table includes 100,000 to 150,000 clones. This receptor was taken from a middle-aged woman in good health and CMV-seropositive. V usage is TRBV4-2 and J usage is TRBJ2-2; 10 bases map to TRBD2. Sequencing was performed on PBMCs. The CDR3 here is CASSPSDSSGSLNTGELFF. CDR3 DNA: TGTGCCAGCAGCCCCTCTGACTCTAGCGGGAGTCTTAACACCGGGGAGCTGTTTTTT.